The 3 T cell receptor beta chains in this list originate from one sample, sequenced in a study of human T cells and chemical hapten exposure. Time point defined: pre-sensitization, week 0. This sample's treatment: therapeutic diphenylcyclopropenone sensitization with weekly scalp DPC. A single record per CDR3 protein comes from TCRdb applying MiXCR to the RACE reads. The sample lists about 290,000 distinct CDR3 sequences, approximately 7.5% occurring once. Specimen: whole blood, collected in connection with sensitization to the hapten diphenylcyclopropenone (DPC). The receptors derive from a man younger than 30 with alopecia areata. Some clones in this sample may be carry-over from other donors' samples.

This chain uses TRBV7-8 with TRBJ1-1; D ambiguous. The CDR3 runs 11 residues. From germline, CDR1 is SGHVS and CDR2 FQNEAQ. V was shortened by 2 bases and J by 12 bases, with 10 bases between the two germline ends. The CDR3 DNA is TGTGCCAGCAGCTTAACAGACTTACCTTTCTTT. As protein: CASSLTDLPFF.

This clonotype occurred many times. The chain combines TRBV4-1 with TRBJ2-7; 9 nucleotides line up with TRBD2. This CDR3 contains 16 residues. CDR1 is MGHRA, CDR2 YSYEKL, per germline. With V trimmed by 0 bases and J by 5 bases, 8 bases remained unmatched. CDR3 sequence (DNA): TGCGCCAGCAGCCAAGAGGAAGGCGGGGGGGCCCACGAGCAGTACTTC. Translated, it gives CASSQEEGGGAHEQYF.

This chain uses TRBV20-1 with TRBJ1-1; D gene unclear. Germline V CDR1 and CDR2: DFQATT, SNEGSKA (reference sequence). The V end lost 3 bases, the J end lost 6 bases, and 2 bases lay between the germline ends. There are 9 residues in the CDR3. The CDR3 nucleotides read TGCAGTGCTAGTCCTGAAGCTTTCTTT. Residues: CSASPEAFF.